Listed below are T cell receptor beta chains from one sample, sequenced in a study of blood T cell repertoires in COVID-19. Profiled with immunoSEQ multiplex PCR; TCRdb holds only in-frame clones, not every one. The repertoire holds approximately 66,000 clones, more than 75% seen once, with around 6.3% in the top ten. Sequencing used peripheral blood. These TCRs come from a man aged 55 to 69 with acute or convalescent COVID-19. Both conserved end residues are trimmed from each CDR3. D genes are given only for firm matches. Rows give clone size only sometimes, using once, few, many, or a class for an expanded clone.

TRBD1,TRBV15,TRBJ1-2,few,ATSRDSGGQADGYT
TRBD1,TRBV6-6,TRBJ1-5,-,ASSTADRQNQPQH
TRBD2,TRBV6-2/TRBV6-3,TRBJ2-5,-,ASSYTAGEPRGAQY
-,TRBV3-1/TRBV3-2,TRBJ1-1,-,ASSQESRNTEAF
TRBD2,TRBV24-1,TRBJ2-2,once,ATSGGGSGELF
-,TRBV25-1,TRBJ1-4,once,ASSGPASGKLF
-,TRBV3-1/TRBV3-2,TRBJ1-2,-,ASSQLTIDRHGYT
-,TRBV4-3,TRBJ1-1,-,ASSQEGAEAF
-,TRBV12-5,TRBJ1-3,-,ASGSESADHYSGNTIY
-,TRBV25-1,TRBJ1-2,-,AHGDTFGYT
-,TRBV18,TRBJ1-1,-,ASSPPGGNTEAF
TRBD1,TRBV30,TRBJ1-1,-,AWTGGTGTEAF
TRBD1,TRBV15,TRBJ1-1,once,ATSRGTGTGAEAF
TRBD1,TRBV7-8,TRBJ1-1,once,ASSRVTGDTEAF
-,TRBV18,TRBJ1-1,-,ASSPRGIISEAF
-,TRBV6-5,TRBJ1-1,-,ASKGEGNTEAF
TRBD1,TRBV5-1,TRBJ1-6,few,ASSLEEGQLYNSPLH
-,TRBV19,TRBJ1-5,once,ASSVAGNQPQH
-,TRBV7-2,TRBJ2-5,-,ASGGTYRGETQY
TRBD1,TRBV5-1,TRBJ2-7,-,ASSLITGQVDEQY
TRBD1,TRBV30,TRBJ1-6,-,AWKDRGLRNSPLH
TRBD1,TRBV30,TRBJ1-2,-,AFNRDRPYGYT
TRBD2,TRBV7-2,TRBJ2-2,once,ASSLVPGGTTGELF
-,TRBV4-1,TRBJ1-5,-,ASSQDQVSNQPQH
TRBD1,TRBV24-1,TRBJ2-7,-,ATSDGGLGTGAPYEQY
-,TRBV3-1/TRBV3-2,TRBJ1-1,-,ASSQVRSNTEAF
TRBD2,TRBV6-5,TRBJ2-7,-,ASSPSRTSSYEQY
TRBD2,TRBV7-8,TRBJ2-5,once,ASTSYQAGAQETQY
TRBD1,TRBV11-1,TRBJ2-7,-,ASSLDRGSYEQY
TRBD1,TRBV11-2,TRBJ2-5,-,ASSSGQGEETQY
-,TRBV19,TRBJ1-5,-,ASSPRGGGGNQPQH
TRBD2,TRBV6-5,TRBJ2-5,-,ASGLLAGMRETQY
TRBD2,TRBV5-1,TRBJ2-1,-,ASSWAATSGYNEQF
TRBD1,TRBV7-9,TRBJ1-2,-,ASSPRQGLDDNYGYT
-,TRBV10-2,TRBJ1-1,-,ASSPGGRTEAF
-,TRBV11-2,TRBJ2-1,-,ASSKDRLGIHEQF
TRBD2,TRBV18,TRBJ2-5,-,ASSPGTSGAWTQY
TRBD1,TRBV5-8,TRBJ1-2,-,ASSHPGTGFSYGYT
-,TRBV11-1,TRBJ1-2,-,ASSPPGPGGYT
-,TRBV3-1/TRBV3-2,TRBJ2-7,-,ASSQEVSRVTYEQY
-,TRBV3-1/TRBV3-2,TRBJ1-2,-,ASSQDHSSNYGYT
-,TRBV7-9,TRBJ1-3,-,ASTLMAGGEKLGNTIY
TRBD1,TRBV2,TRBJ1-2,-,ASRYTGTGDGGYT
TRBD2,TRBV4-2,TRBJ2-7,few,ASRHRTSGGYEQY
-,TRBV10-3,TRBJ1-2,-,AITPDNYGYT
TRBD2,TRBV25-1,TRBJ2-1,-,ATTGERGSSNEQF
TRBD2,TRBV5-6,TRBJ2-1,-,ASSLAPSGGDEQF
-,TRBV6-1,TRBJ1-1,-,ASSEGTLWSTEAF
-,TRBV24-1,TRBJ1-5,-,ATSDGQSTYQPQH
-,TRBV11-2,TRBJ2-2,-,ASDGGLRTGELF
-,TRBV3-1/TRBV3-2,TRBJ2-7,once,ASSSGYEQY
-,TRBV29-1,TRBJ1-3,-,SASGGAHSGNTIY
TRBD1,TRBV9,TRBJ1-1,-,ASSAGTGTTEAF
TRBD1,TRBV3-1/TRBV3-2,TRBJ1-2,-,ASSQPGQDSGYT
TRBD2,TRBV7-9,TRBJ2-2,-,ASIKSGLAVTGELF
-,TRBV4-3,TRBJ1-2,-,ASSQDTGLYYGYT
TRBD2,TRBV27,TRBJ2-1,-,ASRIPSSGGNNEQF
TRBD1,TRBV4-3,TRBJ2-4,-,ASSQDAPGTGGAGNIQY